The 26 T cell receptor beta chains presented below share a single source sample, sequenced in a study of CD8+CD57+ T cells in acquired aplastic anemia. TCR beta VDJ and CDR3 profiling used genomic DNA as template. TCRdb redid the calling of the reads with MiXCR, one entry per CDR3 protein. The sample yields about 210,000 distinct CDR3 sequences, roughly 35% seen once. The sample consisted of sorted CD4+, CD8+, or CD8+CD57+ T cells (not recorded which) from PBMCs. These TCRs come from a human donor in good health, serving as a control.

This chain joins TRBV2 and TRBJ2-7; 7 positions match TRBD1. V dropped 7 bases and J dropped 3; count of bases not matched to a gene: 6. Germline values: CDR1 SNHLY, CDR2 FYNNEI. The CDR3 runs to 13 residues. As DNA, the CDR3 is TGTGCCAGCACCTCAGGGGACAGCTACGAGCAGTACTTC. It specifies CASTSGDSYEQYF.

V gene TRBV6-1 combines with J gene TRBJ1-1, with D tentatively TRBD1 (5 bases). V was trimmed by 9 bases and J by 4 bases, leaving 24 bases between them. This CDR3 is 16 amino acids long. CDR1 is MNHNS, CDR2 SASEGT, per germline. The CDR3 is CASTTPPGRRGTEAFF. Here the CDR3 DNA reads TGTGCCAGTACTACACCGCCGGGCCGTAGGGGCACTGAAGCTTTCTTT.

There are a few counts of this clonotype. The V call is TRBV10-1, the J call TRBJ1-2; TRBD1 agrees at 10 bases. The CDR3 runs to 15 residues. Germline-derived CDR1 and CDR2 are WNHNN and SYGVQD (reference sequence). V dropped 3 bases and J dropped 5; count of bases not matched to a gene: 6. CDR3 DNA sequence: TGCGCCAGCAGTGATCTGGACAGGGGGTGGTATGGCTACACCTTC. Protein product: CASSDLDRGWYGYTF.

The chain uses TRBV10-3 and TRBJ1-1; weak D call: TRBD1 (5 bases). Trimming left V 4 bases short and J 0 bases short, with 9 bases between. The CDR3 is made up of 14 amino acids. The germline V gene has CDR1 ENHRY and CDR2 SYGVKD. The CDR3 region is CAISGEGLNTEAFF. The CDR3 region has the DNA TGTGCCATCAGTGGGGAGGGACTGAACACTGAAGCTTTCTTT.

This clonotype occurred many times. The chain couples TRBV5-1 to TRBJ2-3; D is unresolved. Germline CDR1 SGHRS, CDR2 YFSETQ. CDR3 length: 15 residues. Between the trimmed V and J ends, which lost 0 bases and 0 bases, there was a span of 8 bases. The CDR3 DNA reads as TGCGCCAGCAGCTTGGCGGCGAAAAGCACAGATACGCAGTATTTT. Encoded protein: CASSLAAKSTDTQYF.

V is TRBV5-1 and J is TRBJ1-6, with a weak D call TRBD1 (5 bases). Germline CDR1 SGHRS, CDR2 YFSETQ. CDR3 length equals 15 residues. Trimming took off 1 base at V and 7 bases at J, with 12 bases between the two ends. The CDR3 region is CASSLMGDGNSPLHF. The CDR3 bases are TGCGCCAGCAGCTTGATGGGGGACGGAAATTCACCCCTCCACTTT. Drawing the rest from reference TRBV5-1 and TRBJ1-6, the complete variable domain is KAGVTQTPRYLIKTRGQQVTLSCSPISGHRSVSWYQQTPGQGLQFLFEYFSETQRNKGNFPGRFSGRQFSNSRSEMNVSTLELGDSALYLCASSLMGDGNSPLHFGNGTRLTVT.

The chain combines TRBV19 with TRBJ2-7, with TRBD2 matching over 11 bases. This CDR3 contains 14 residues. Trimming cost V 5 bases and J 6 bases; bases outside gene matches: 6. Germline lookup yields CDR1 LNHDA and CDR2 SQIVND (reference sequence). CDR3 region: CASSLAGGLPEQYF. CDR3 coding DNA: TGTGCCAGTAGTTTAGCGGGAGGGCTCCCCGAGCAGTACTTC.

This clonotype was counted ten times or more. The rearrangement joins TRBV20-1 to TRBJ2-3; D tentatively reads TRBD1 or TRBD2 (5 bases each). This CDR3 region has 12 residues. V dropped 5 bases and J dropped 11 bases, with 17 bases sitting between them. Germline V gives CDR1 DFQATT, CDR2 SNEGSKA (reference sequence). CDR3 DNA sequence: TGCAGTGCTTCCGGACTCCCAGGGAGGCAGTATTTT. Encoded protein: CSASGLPGRQYF.

The rearrangement uses TRBV25-1 and TRBJ2-1, with 8 bases identical to TRBD2. Germline CDR1 reads MGHDK; CDR2 reads SYGVNS. The CDR3 contains 16 residues. V shed 0 bases and J 6 bases; nucleotides not matched to a gene: 7. The CDR3 DNA is TGTGCCAGCAGTGAATATACGGGAGGGCCGACCAATGAGCAGTTCTTC. As protein: CASSEYTGGPTNEQFF.

Concerning this clonotype itself: At one boundary the junction diverges from the germline segment, which might be a read error. The chain carries TRBV29-1 and TRBJ2-7; TRBD1 is a possible D gene (6 bases). Looked up from germline, CDR1 is SQVTM and CDR2 is ANQGSEA. This CDR3 has 16 amino acids. CDR3 in amino acids: CSVVGSRGYGLYEQYF. The CDR3 region has the DNA TGTAGCGTTGTGGGATCCAGGGGCTATGGGCTATACGAGCAGTACTTC.

This clonotype was detected a few times. This sequence joins TRBV19 and TRBJ1-1; D is perhaps TRBD1 (5 bases). CDR1 is LNHDA and CDR2 is SQIVND in the germline V gene (reference sequence). This CDR3 contains 15 residues. The V end was cut by 3 bases, the J end by 1 base, with 12 bases between. The CDR3 coding sequence is TGTGCCAGTAGTATTTTCGGGCAGGGGAACACTGAAGCTTTCTTT. Translation gives CASSIFGQGNTEAFF.

Many counts were recorded for this clonotype. The V gene is TRBV7-2, the J gene TRBJ2-7; D gene unclear. CDR3 length equals 15 residues. The germline V gene has CDR1 SGHTA and CDR2 FQGNSA. Trimming took off 5 bases at V and 4 bases at J, with 18 bases between the two ends. The CDR3 bases are TGTGCCAGCAGCCTAGGACGAGGCGGCAAATACGAGCAGTACTTC. Translating gives CASSLGRGGKYEQYF.

This clonotype was observed a handful of times. The rearrangement uses TRBV2 and TRBJ1-1, with TRBD1 identical over 10 bases. The CDR3 length is 14 residues. With 6 bases clipped from V and 5 bases from J, the junction kept 6 bases outside the gene matches. CDR1 and CDR2 from the germline V gene are SNHLY and FYNNEI. The CDR3 nucleotides read TGTGCCAGCAGGACAGGGGGCGCGAGGACTGAAGCTTTCTTT. Translation gives CASRTGGARTEAFF.

The chain uses TRBV12-3 or TRBV12-4 and TRBJ2-7, with 9 nucleotides matching TRBD1. With 7 bases clipped from V and 6 bases from J, the junction kept 13 bases outside the gene matches. The CDR3 is made up of 15 amino acids. For the CDR3, the DNA is TGTGCCAGCACCTCCTCCGGGACAGGGCTCTCCGAGCAGTACTTC. Residues: CASTSSGTGLSEQYF.

This clonotype was counted ten times or more. The V and J genes are TRBV19 and TRBJ1-1; D gene ambiguous. In germline, CDR1 is LNHDA, CDR2 SQIVND (reference sequence). Trimming removed 6 bases at V and 6 bases at J, with 14 bases between. This CDR3 region has 13 residues. The CDR3 here is CASRRRVDAEAFF. CDR3 nucleotides: TGTGCCAGTAGACGGAGAGTAGACGCTGAAGCTTTCTTT.

This clonotype was seen more than once but under ten times. A much larger clone lies a single base off, so this may be a read error. V is TRBV19 and J is TRBJ1-6; D possibly corresponds to TRBD1 (5 bases). The germline V and J ends were trimmed by 8 bases and 1 base, with 15 bases remaining between them. Germline loops: CDR1 LNHDA, CDR2 SQIVND (reference sequence). This CDR3 is 16 amino acids long. The CDR3 sequence: CASGRGEGSYNSPLHF. Here the CDR3 DNA reads TGTGCCAGTGGACGAGGGGAGGGGTCCTATAATTCACCCCTCCACTTT.

This clonotype was seen repeatedly, ten times or more. V is TRBV6-5 and J is TRBJ1-6; the D is unclear. CDR3 length: 15 amino acids. The germline V gene encodes CDR1 MNHEY and CDR2 SVGAGI. V was cut by 7 bases and J by 4 bases, with 14 bases left in between. The chain's CDR3 is CASKLTGGYNSPLHF. The CDR3 DNA reads TGTGCCAGCAAACTCACCGGAGGGTATAATTCACCCCTCCACTTT.

This clonotype turned up a few times. V gene TRBV5-1 combines with J gene TRBJ1-4; no definite D call. Trimming removed 0 bases at V and 5 bases at J, with 8 bases between. The CDR3 contains 14 residues. Per germline, CDR1 SGHRS and CDR2 YFSETQ. The CDR3 bases are TGCGCCAGCAGCTTGGACAGTCCCAATGAAAAACTGTTTTTT. It is translated as CASSLDSPNEKLFF.

This clonotype appeared many times. The rearrangement links TRBV7-3 to TRBJ2-3, with 13 bases matching TRBD2. V dropped 1 base and J dropped 0; count of bases not matched to a gene: 1. The CDR3 consists of 17 residues. The V gene's germline CDR1 is SGHTA and CDR2 FQGTGA. CDR3: CASSLMGLAGSTDTQYF. CDR3 DNA sequence: TGTGCCAGCAGCTTAATGGGACTAGCGGGGAGCACAGATACGCAGTATTTT.

The V call is TRBV2, the J call TRBJ1-4; 9 bases match TRBD1. V was clipped by 7 bases and J by 14 bases; unmatched bases: 11. In germline, CDR1 is SNHLY, CDR2 FYNNEI. The CDR3 has 13 amino acids. CDR3 sequence reads: CASTLTGGQVLFF. CDR3 DNA: TGTGCCAGCACCCTGACAGGGGGGCAGGTCCTGTTTTTT.

Regarding this clonotype: A read error may explain this, as a much larger clone is one base away. The chain joins TRBV7-9 to TRBJ2-3; D is ambiguous. Germline loops: CDR1 SEHNR, CDR2 FQNEAQ (reference sequence). V lost 4 bases, J lost 2 bases, and 10 bases lay in between. The CDR3 contains 14 residues. The CDR3 sequence: CASSYKTHTDTQYF. The CDR3, as DNA: TGTGCCAGCAGCTACAAGACCCACACAGATACGCAGTATTTT.

A word on this clonotype: A much larger clone differs from this one at a single base, so this may be a read error. The conserved phenylalanine or tryptophan is not found at the CDR3 terminus, so this likely reflects a read error. This chain uses TRBV12-5 with TRBJ2-7; D ambiguous. Germline V gene data show CDR1 as LGHNT and CDR2 as FRNRAP. The V end was cut by 1 base, the J end by 3 bases, with 7 bases between. This CDR3 has 13 amino acids. CDR3 bases: TGTGCTAGTGGTTTGGACGGATTCTACGAGCAGTACCTC. Translation gives CASGLDGFYEQYL.

This clonotype has only a few counts. The V gene is TRBV2, the J gene TRBJ2-5; 11 bases match TRBD2. Germline trimming cut 6 bases from V and 5 bases from J; bases unmatched to any gene: 8. The CDR3 spans 15 residues. Germline values: CDR1 SNHLY, CDR2 FYNNEI. CDR3 protein: CASSPRIAGGETQYF. The CDR3 region has the DNA TGTGCCAGCAGCCCCCGGATAGCGGGGGGGGAGACCCAGTACTTC. The full variable domain, with the rest looked up from reference TRBV2 and TRBJ2-5, is EPEVTQTPSHQVTQMGQEVILRCVPISNHLYFYWYRQILGQKVEFLVSFYNNEISEKSEIFDDQFSVERPDGSNFTLKIRSTKLEDSAMYFCASSPRIAGGETQYFGPGTRLLVL.

The sample holds many counts of this clonotype. The chain joins TRBV6-5 to TRBJ2-1; the D gene is possibly TRBD1 (6 bases). Germline CDR1 is MNHEY and CDR2 is SVGAGI. CDR3 length: 15 residues. V lost 2 bases to trimming and J lost 5 bases, with 13 bases between them. The CDR3 reads CASSYVAGVDNEQFF. DNA of the CDR3: TGTGCCAGCAGTTACGTGGCAGGGGTGGACAATGAGCAGTTCTTC.

This clonotype was counted a few times. The chain carries TRBV20-1 and TRBJ1-2; the D is unclear. The CDR3 is made up of 11 amino acids. Looked up from germline, CDR1 is DFQATT and CDR2 is SNEGSKA (reference sequence). V was trimmed by 3 bases and J by 6 bases, leaving 8 bases between them. DNA for the CDR3: TGCAGTGCTAGCCCAGGACATGGCTACACCTTC. It yields the protein CSASPGHGYTF.

This clonotype showed up many times. The genes are TRBV11-2 and TRBJ2-7, with 7 bases that match TRBD1. V lost 6 bases, J lost 12 bases, and 17 bases stayed unmatched. The germline CDR1 and CDR2 sequences are SGHAT and FQNNGV. The CDR3 length is 14 residues. The CDR3 region has the DNA TGTGCCAGCAGGCGGCCCGGGACAGAGAAATCCGCGTACTTC. It yields the protein CASRRPGTEKSAYF.